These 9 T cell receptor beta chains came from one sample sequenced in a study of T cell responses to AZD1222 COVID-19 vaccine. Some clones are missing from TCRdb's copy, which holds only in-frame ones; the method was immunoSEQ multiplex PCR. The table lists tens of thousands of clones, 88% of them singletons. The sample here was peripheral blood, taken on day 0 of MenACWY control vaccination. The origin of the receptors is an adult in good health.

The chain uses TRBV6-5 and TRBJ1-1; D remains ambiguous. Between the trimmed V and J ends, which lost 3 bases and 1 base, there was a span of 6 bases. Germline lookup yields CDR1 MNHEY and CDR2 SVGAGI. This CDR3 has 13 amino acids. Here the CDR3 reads CASSYGRNTEAFF. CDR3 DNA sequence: TGTGCCAGCAGTTATGGCCGGAACACTGAAGCTTTCTTT.

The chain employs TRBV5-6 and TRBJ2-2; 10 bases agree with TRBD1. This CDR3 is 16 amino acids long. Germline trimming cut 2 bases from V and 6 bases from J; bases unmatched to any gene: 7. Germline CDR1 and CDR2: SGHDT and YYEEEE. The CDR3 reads CASSLRGQGRSGELFF. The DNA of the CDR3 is TGTGCCAGCAGCTTACGGGGACAGGGGCGGTCCGGGGAGCTGTTTTTT.

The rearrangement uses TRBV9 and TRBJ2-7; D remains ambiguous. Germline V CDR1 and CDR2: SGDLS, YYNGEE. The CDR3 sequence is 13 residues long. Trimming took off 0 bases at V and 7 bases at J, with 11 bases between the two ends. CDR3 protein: CASSVAPYSEQYF. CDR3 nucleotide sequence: TGTGCCAGCAGCGTAGCCCCCTACTCGGAGCAGTACTTC.

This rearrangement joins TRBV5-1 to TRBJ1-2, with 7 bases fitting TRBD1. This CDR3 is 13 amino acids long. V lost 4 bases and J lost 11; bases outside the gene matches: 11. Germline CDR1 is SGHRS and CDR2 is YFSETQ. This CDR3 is CASSQGDGSEYTF. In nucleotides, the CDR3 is TGCGCCAGCAGCCAGGGGGACGGGTCGGAATACACCTTC.

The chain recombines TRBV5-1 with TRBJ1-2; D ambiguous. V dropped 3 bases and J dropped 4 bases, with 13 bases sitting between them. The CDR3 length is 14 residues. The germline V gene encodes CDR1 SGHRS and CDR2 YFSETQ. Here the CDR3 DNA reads TGCGCCAGCAGCTCAAACCAGGTCCCCTATGGCTACACCTTC. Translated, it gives CASSSNQVPYGYTF.

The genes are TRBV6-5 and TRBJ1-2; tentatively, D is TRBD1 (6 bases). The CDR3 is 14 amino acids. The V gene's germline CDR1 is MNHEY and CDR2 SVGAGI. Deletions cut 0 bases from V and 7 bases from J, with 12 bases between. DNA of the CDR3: TGTGCCAGCAGTTACTCTATGGGGGGGGCTGGCTACACCTTC. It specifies CASSYSMGGAGYTF.

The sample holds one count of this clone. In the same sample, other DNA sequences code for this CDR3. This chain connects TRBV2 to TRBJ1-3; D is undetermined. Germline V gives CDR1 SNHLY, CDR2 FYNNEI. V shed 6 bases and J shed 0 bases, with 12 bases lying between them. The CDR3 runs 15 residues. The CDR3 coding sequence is TGTGCCAGCAGGAGGGAGGATTTCTCTGGAAACACCATATATTTT. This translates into CASRREDFSGNTIYF.

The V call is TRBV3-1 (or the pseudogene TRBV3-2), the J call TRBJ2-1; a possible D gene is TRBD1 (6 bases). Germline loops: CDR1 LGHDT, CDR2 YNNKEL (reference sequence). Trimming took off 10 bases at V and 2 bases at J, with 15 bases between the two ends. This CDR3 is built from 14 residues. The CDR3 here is CAIPHRATYNEQFF. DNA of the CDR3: TGTGCCATTCCCCACAGGGCAACCTACAATGAGCAGTTCTTC.

The CDR3 reads CASNTGTANSPLHF. The CDR3 coding sequence is TGTGCCAGCAACACCGGGACGGCGAATTCACCCCTCCACTTT. This chain joins TRBV2 and TRBJ1-6; D is perhaps TRBD1 (5 bases). This CDR3 has 14 residues. CDR1 and CDR2 (germline): SNHLY, FYNNEI. V was pared by 7 bases and J by 7 bases, with 14 bases between.